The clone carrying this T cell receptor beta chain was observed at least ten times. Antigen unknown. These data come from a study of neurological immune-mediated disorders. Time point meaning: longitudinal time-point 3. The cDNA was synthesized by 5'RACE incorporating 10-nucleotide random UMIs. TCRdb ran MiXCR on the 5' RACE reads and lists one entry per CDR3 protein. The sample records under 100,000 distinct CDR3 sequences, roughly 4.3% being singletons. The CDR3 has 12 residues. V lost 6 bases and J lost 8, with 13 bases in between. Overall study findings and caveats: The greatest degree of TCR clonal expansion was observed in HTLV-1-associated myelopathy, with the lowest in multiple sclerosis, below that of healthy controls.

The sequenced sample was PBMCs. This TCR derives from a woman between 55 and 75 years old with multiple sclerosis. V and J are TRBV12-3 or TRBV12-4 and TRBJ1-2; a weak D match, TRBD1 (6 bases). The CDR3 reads CASSEGGWGYTF. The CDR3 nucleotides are TGTGCCAGCAGCGAGGGGGGCTGGGGCTACACCTTC.